Listed below are T cell receptor beta chains from one sample, sequenced in a study of T cell repertoires in cytomegalovirus infection. Their cognate antigens are unknown. In TCRdb, the reads were re-called with MiXCR into one record per CDR3 protein. The data contain tens of thousands of distinct CDR3 sequences, approximately 39% of them singletons. Sequences were derived from CD8+ T cells from cultured PBMCs, sampled from culture after CMV antigen stimulation. The receptor set was obtained from a human donor in good health (CMV status not recorded). Some clones in this sample may be carry-over from other donors' samples. CDR3s include the opening cysteine and the closing phenylalanine or tryptophan. The order of the fields is J gene, V gene, clone size, D gene, CDR3 DNA, CDR3 protein. The D gene is left open where the match is weak. Expanded clones are given a class, and other clones once, few, many or no size at all.

TRBJ2-3 | TRBV12-3/TRBV12-4 | once | TRBD2 | TGTGCCAGCAGTTTTGGTAGCGGGGGTAGTTATACGCAGTATTTT | CASSFGSGGSYTQYF
TRBJ2-2 | TRBV7-6 | . | TRBD1 | TGTGCCAGCAGCTTGGGACAGCAGAGCACCGGGGAGCTGTTTTTT | CASSLGQQSTGELFF
TRBJ1-1 | TRBV6-5 | few | . | TGTGCCAGCAGTCCTCTCGGGGGGAGCACTGAAGCTTTCTTT | CASSPLGGSTEAFF
TRBJ2-1 | TRBV29-1 | few | TRBD2 | TGCAGCGTTGTGGGAGGGATCGATGAGCAGTTCTTC | CSVVGGIDEQFF
TRBJ1-1 | TRBV7-6 | . | . | TGTGCCAGCAGCTCCATATCTAGGGCTGAAGCTTTCTTT | CASSSISRAEAFF
TRBJ1-5 | TRBV6-2/TRBV6-3 | . | TRBD1 | TGTGCCAGCAGCCGCGCCCCGACAGGGTTGGAGCAGCCCCAGCATTTT | CASSRAPTGLEQPQHF
TRBJ1-2 | TRBV5-6 | few | . | TGTGCCAGCAGCATCACGGGACTGTCGGATTATGGCTACACCTTC | CASSITGLSDYGYTF
TRBJ1-5 | TRBV7-9 | few | TRBD1 | TGTGCCAGCACCACGGACAGGGCGGGCAATCAGCCCCAGCATTTT | CASTTDRAGNQPQHF
TRBJ1-4 | TRBV7-9 | few | . | TGTGCCAGCAGCATCGACAGTTTTCAACTGTTTTTT | CASSIDSFQLFF
TRBJ1-1 | TRBV7-2 | few | . | TGTGCCAGCAGCTTAGTGCGGACACCGAACACTGAAGCTTTCTTT | CASSLVRTPNTEAFF
TRBJ1-5 | TRBV20-1 | few | . | TGCAGTGCTAGGCCCCTCGATCAGGGGCCCCAGCATTTT | CSARPLDQGPQHF
TRBJ1-1 | TRBV4-1 | few | TRBD1 | TGTGCCAGCAGCCCCCGGACAGGGAACACTGAAGCTTTCTTT | CASSPRTGNTEAFF
TRBJ2-7 | TRBV7-6 | . | . | TGTGCCAGCAGCTTAGCGGCAGGGAGCTCCTACGAGCAGTACTTC | CASSLAAGSSYEQYF
TRBJ2-5 | TRBV29-1 | . | TRBD2 | TGCAGCGTTGAAGGATCCGGGTGGGGAGGGCTTCAAGAGACCCAGTACTTC | CSVEGSGWGGLQETQYF
TRBJ1-6 | TRBV7-6 | . | . | TGTGCCAGCAGCTTAGCCCTTAATTCACCCCTCCACTTT | CASSLALNSPLHF
TRBJ2-3 | TRBV2 | . | TRBD1 | TGTGCCAGCAGATGGACAGGGATTAGCACAGATACGCAGTATTTT | CASRWTGISTDTQYF
TRBJ2-1 | TRBV27 | . | . | TGTGCCAGCAGTTTGGTAAGGGGGGACAAGGGGAATGAGCAGTTCTTC | CASSLVRGDKGNEQFF
TRBJ1-1 | TRBV9 | . | . | TGTGCCAGCAGCCCCCACGGGTATGGAGGGAACACTGAAGCTTTCTTT | CASSPHGYGGNTEAFF
TRBJ2-7 | TRBV5-1 | . | TRBD1 | TGCGCCAGCAGCTTCAACAGGGGGCCCCTACGGGAGCAGTACTTC | CASSFNRGPLREQYF
TRBJ1-2 | TRBV13 | . | . | TGTGCCAGCAGCTTAGGAGCTAACTATGGCTACACCTTC | CASSLGANYGYTF
TRBJ2-7 | TRBV6-2/TRBV6-3 | . | . | TGTGCCAGCAGTTGGACAAAGGGACCCTACGAGCAGTACTTC | CASSWTKGPYEQYF
TRBJ1-6 | TRBV7-6 | . | . | TGTGCCAGCAGCTTAGACTTCGCAGGGAATAATTCACCCCTCCACTTT | CASSLDFAGNNSPLHF
TRBJ1-6 | TRBV5-1 | . | . | TGCGCCAGCAGCTTGGTTGGGATTGGATCCGGGCCCCATAATTCACCCCTCCACTTT | CASSLVGIGSGPHNSPLHF
TRBJ1-5 | TRBV5-8 | few | . | TGTGCCAGCAGCCTAGGCAGTAGGGGCCGTCCCTGGTATAGCAATCAGCCCCAGCATTTT | CASSLGSRGRPWYSNQPQHF
TRBJ2-3 | TRBV7-2 | few | . | TGTGCCAGCAGCTTAGTGGCGGGTATTGCAGATACGCAGTATTTT | CASSLVAGIADTQYF
TRBJ2-7 | TRBV19 | few | . | TGTGCCAGTAGTATCGCCAGGAGTCTCACCTACGAGCAGTACTTC | CASSIARSLTYEQYF
TRBJ2-3 | TRBV7-6 | . | TRBD2 | TGTGCCAGCAGCTATAGCGGGCCAGATACGCAGTATTTT | CASSYSGPDTQYF
TRBJ1-5 | TRBV12-3/TRBV12-4 | . | . | TGTGCCAGCAGCCAGCCTGGAAGGGGTCAGCCCCAGCATTTT | CASSQPGRGQPQHF
TRBJ2-5 | TRBV7-6 | . | . | TGTGCCAGCAGCTTAAGCACCGGACCGGGGGAGACCCAGTACTTC | CASSLSTGPGETQYF
TRBJ2-6 | TRBV5-5 | few | . | TGTGCCAGCAGCATTCGGACAGAGGGAATCTCTGGGGCCAACGTCCTGACTTTC | CASSIRTEGISGANVLTF
TRBJ1-1 | TRBV7-8 | many | . | TGTGCCAGCAGCTTAGGCACCCACACTGAAGCTTTCTTT | CASSLGTHTEAFF
TRBJ2-3 | TRBV7-2 | many | TRBD2 | TGTGCCAGCAGCCCGACTAGCGGGGGCCTAGATACGCAGTATTTT | CASSPTSGGLDTQYF
TRBJ2-5 | TRBV7-9 | few | TRBD2 | TGTGCCAGCAGCCCACCCGGACTAGTCTGGGAGACCCAGTACTTC | CASSPPGLVWETQYF
TRBJ2-4 | TRBV7-6 | . | . | TGTGCCAGCAGCTTAGCCGGCGAGGACATTCAGTACTTC | CASSLAGEDIQYF
TRBJ1-2 | TRBV12-3/TRBV12-4 | . | . | TGTGCCAGCAGTAATGGGGGTGTCGGCTATGGCTACACCTTC | CASSNGGVGYGYTF
TRBJ1-2 | TRBV7-2 | few | . | TGTGCCAGCAGCTTAATGGTGCGAGGGGGGGCGAACTATGGCTACACCTTC | CASSLMVRGGANYGYTF
TRBJ2-3 | TRBV20-1 | . | TRBD2 | TGCAGTGCTCAGTATGGCGGGGGGGATGCAGATACGCAGTATTTT | CSAQYGGGDADTQYF
TRBJ1-1 | TRBV2 | few | . | TGTGCCAGCAGTGAAGCCCCCCGACACTTGGGTGGCACTGAAGCTTTCTTT | CASSEAPRHLGGTEAFF
TRBJ2-4 | TRBV28 | . | . | TGTGCCAGCAGTTCGAGACGGGGGCTGGTGGATGAAAACATTCAGTACTTC | CASSSRRGLVDENIQYF
TRBJ1-2 | TRBV7-3 | once | TRBD1 | TGTGCCAGCAGCTTAGTGGGACAGCGCTATGGCTACACCTTC | CASSLVGQRYGYTF
TRBJ1-1 | TRBV7-9 | . | . | TGTGCCAGCAGCTACCCGGGACGGTCACGCACTGAAGCTTTCTTT | CASSYPGRSRTEAFF
TRBJ2-2 | TRBV10-3 | . | . | TGTGCCATCGGGGGTGACACCGGGGAGCTGTTTTTT | CAIGGDTGELFF
TRBJ2-2 | TRBV27 | few | TRBD1 | TGTGCCAGCGGGGGACAGGGCTCGAACACCGGGGAGCTGTTTTTT | CASGGQGSNTGELFF
TRBJ1-4 | TRBV7-2 | . | . | TGTGCCAGCAGCTTAGGTCGGGGATATCTGCTTGAAAAACTGTTTTTT | CASSLGRGYLLEKLFF
TRBJ2-1 | TRBV14 | few | . | TGTGCCAGCAGTAGGTGGAATGAGCAGTTCTTC | CASSRWNEQFF
TRBJ1-1 | TRBV6-5 | few | . | TGTGCCAGCAGTTACGGGGGGATCACTGAAGCTTTCTTT | CASSYGGITEAFF
TRBJ2-1 | TRBV7-6 | . | TRBD1 | TGTGCCAGCAGCCCAGGGATTGGGACAGGGGGGAATGAGCAGTTCTTC | CASSPGIGTGGNEQFF
TRBJ1-1 | TRBV19 | . | . | TGTGCCAGTAGTTCCCCATGGGCGAACACTGAAGCTTTCTTT | CASSSPWANTEAFF
TRBJ2-1 | TRBV5-4 | . | TRBD2 | TGTGCCAGCAGCTTGCCCGGGACTAGAGAGCAGTTCTTC | CASSLPGTREQFF
TRBJ1-2 | TRBV28 | few | . | TGTGCCAGCAGTCCCATCGCTCTAGTGTGCGTGCGTCGTGGCTACACCTTC | CASSPIALVCVRRGYTF
TRBJ2-1 | TRBV18 | once | . | TGTGCCAGCTCACCACCGGCGGGCCACTCCTACAATGAGCAGTTCTTC | CASSPPAGHSYNEQFF
TRBJ2-4 | TRBV7-8 | . | TRBD2 | TGTGCCAGCAGCCTAGGACTAGGGGAAAACATTCAGTACTTC | CASSLGLGENIQYF
TRBJ2-1 | TRBV6-5 | many | . | TGTGCCAGCAGTTACCCAGGGGGGGCCGGCTATGAGCAGTTCTTC | CASSYPGGAGYEQFF
TRBJ2-7 | TRBV7-9 | . | TRBD1 | TGTGCCAGCAGCCGCAGCTCGGGACAGGGTAGGGGCGAGCAGTACTTC | CASSRSSGQGRGEQYF
TRBJ2-1 | TRBV10-3 | . | . | TGTGCCATCAGTGAGACCGAGGGATACAATGAGCAGTTCTTC | CAISETEGYNEQFF
TRBJ2-3 | TRBV7-6 | few | TRBD2 | TGTGCCAGCAGCTCACTAGCGGGTACCACAGATACGCAGTATTTT | CASSSLAGTTDTQYF
TRBJ1-1 | TRBV10-3 | once | TRBD1 | TGTGCCATCAGTGAATTTGCCACAGGGGGCCCTAACACTGAAGCTTTCTTT | CAISEFATGGPNTEAFF
TRBJ2-7 | TRBV10-3 | few | . | TGTGCCATCAGTGAGAGCCATGGGGCAGGGACCTACGAGCAGTACTTC | CAISESHGAGTYEQYF
TRBJ2-7 | TRBV29-1 | . | . | TGCAGCGTTGAATTGGATGGCGGATCAGACTACGAGCAGTACTTC | CSVELDGGSDYEQYF
TRBJ1-3 | TRBV7-6 | . | . | TGTGCCAGCAGCCCTGACCCCACAGAAGACTCTGGAAACACCATATATTTT | CASSPDPTEDSGNTIYF